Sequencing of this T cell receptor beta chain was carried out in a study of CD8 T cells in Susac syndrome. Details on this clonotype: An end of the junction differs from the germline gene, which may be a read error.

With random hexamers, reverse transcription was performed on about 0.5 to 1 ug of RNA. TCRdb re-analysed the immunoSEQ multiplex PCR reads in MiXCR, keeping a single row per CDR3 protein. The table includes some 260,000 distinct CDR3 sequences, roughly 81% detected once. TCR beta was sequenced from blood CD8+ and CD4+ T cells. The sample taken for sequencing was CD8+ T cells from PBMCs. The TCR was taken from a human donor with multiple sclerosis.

CDR3 nucleotide sequence: TGTGCCAGCAGTGTAGGGGACAGCTCCTACGAGCAGTACTTC. Translating gives CASSVGDSSYEQYF. The chain uses TRBV9 and TRBJ2-7; 7 bases align to TRBD1. This CDR3 region has 14 residues. The germline V gene has CDR1 SGDLS and CDR2 YYNGEE.